This T cell receptor (beta chain) was profiled in a study of blood T cell repertoires in COVID-19. In the study overall: T cells, B-cell-depleted T cells, or PBMCs supplied cDNA or gDNA.

The method was immunoSEQ multiplex PCR; TCRdb's version includes in-frame clones alone and lacks a portion of them. The table records roughly 380,000 clones, over 85% of them present only once. Seattle patients were enrolled while actively infected and followed longitudinally. CDR1 MGHRA and CDR2 YSYEKL come from the germline V gene. The germline V and J ends were trimmed by 0 bases and 4 bases, with 16 bases remaining between them. This CDR3 has 16 residues. Sequencing was performed on peripheral blood. The chain links TRBV4-1 to TRBJ2-7, with D perhaps TRBD1 (5 bases). The sequence derives from a woman aged 60-75 years with COVID-19, enrolled during active disease. The CDR3 DNA is TGCGCCAGCAGCCAAGACTTCTTGGGGCAGGGTTACGAGCAGTACTTC. Translated: CASSQDFLGQGYEQYF.